Listed below are T cell receptor beta chains from one sample, sequenced in a study of identifying expanded T cells in peripheral blood. Method: immunoSEQ multiplex PCR; TCRdb's copy keeps in-frame clones and lacks some. The sample includes around 120,000 clones, around 88% of them seen just once. Sequenced input: blood. The receptors were gathered from a person between 18 and 69 years old in good health. The CDR3 runs from the conserved cysteine through the conserved F or W. D genes are given only for firm matches. Only some rows state a clone size, as once, few, many or a class for expanded clones.

abundance	j_gene	v_gene	d_gene	CDR3aa	CDR3nt
.	TRBJ1-1	TRBV18	.	CASSPGGTTEAFF	TGTGCCAGCTCACCAGGAGGGACCACTGAAGCTTTCTTT
.	TRBJ2-5	TRBV18	TRBD2	CASSPRPGREETQYF	TGTGCCAGCTCACCACGGCCGGGGAGGGAAGAGACCCAGTACTTC
.	TRBJ1-2	TRBV6-6	TRBD1	CASSDLGQGGFGYTF	TGTGCCAGCAGTGACTTAGGACAGGGGGGGTTTGGCTACACCTTC
.	TRBJ2-2	TRBV28	.	CASSTTGTVTGELFF	TGTGCCAGCAGTACTACAGGGACGGTCACCGGGGAGCTGTTTTTT
.	TRBJ1-6	TRBV11-2	.	CASSLPFPALHF	TGTGCCAGCAGCTTACCCTTCCCGGCCCTCCACTTT
.	TRBJ2-5	TRBV7-7	.	CASSLNGRPETQYF	TGTGCCAGCAGCTTAAATGGGAGGCCAGAGACCCAGTACTTC
once	TRBJ1-2	TRBV6-6	.	CASSYSGGNYGYTF	TGTGCCAGCAGTTACTCCGGCGGGAACTATGGCTACACCTTC
.	TRBJ2-5	TRBV30	.	CAWGGPPGLETQYF	TGTGCCTGGGGGGGACCCCCGGGTTTAGAGACCCAGTACTTC
.	TRBJ2-1	TRBV29-1	.	CSVETTVTNEQFF	TGCAGCGTTGAGACTACAGTTACTAACGAGCAGTTCTTC
.	TRBJ2-7	TRBV6-1	TRBD2	CASSLGGVMYEQYF	TGTGCCAGCAGTCTGGGGGGGGTGATGTACGAGCAGTACTTC
.	TRBJ2-5	TRBV28	.	CATLFKGETQYF	TGTGCCACTCTATTTAAGGGGGAGACCCAGTACTTC
.	TRBJ2-6	TRBV28	.	CASSSGANVLTF	TGTGCCAGCAGCTCTGGGGCCAACGTCCTGACTTTC
.	TRBJ2-1	TRBV14	.	CASSLSGQALVFEQFF	TGTGCCAGCAGCCTTAGCGGACAGGCCCTCGTGTTTGAGCAGTTCTTC
once	TRBJ2-4	TRBV6-5	.	CASSDLAKNIQYF	TGTGCCAGCTCTGATCTAGCCAAAAACATTCAGTACTTC